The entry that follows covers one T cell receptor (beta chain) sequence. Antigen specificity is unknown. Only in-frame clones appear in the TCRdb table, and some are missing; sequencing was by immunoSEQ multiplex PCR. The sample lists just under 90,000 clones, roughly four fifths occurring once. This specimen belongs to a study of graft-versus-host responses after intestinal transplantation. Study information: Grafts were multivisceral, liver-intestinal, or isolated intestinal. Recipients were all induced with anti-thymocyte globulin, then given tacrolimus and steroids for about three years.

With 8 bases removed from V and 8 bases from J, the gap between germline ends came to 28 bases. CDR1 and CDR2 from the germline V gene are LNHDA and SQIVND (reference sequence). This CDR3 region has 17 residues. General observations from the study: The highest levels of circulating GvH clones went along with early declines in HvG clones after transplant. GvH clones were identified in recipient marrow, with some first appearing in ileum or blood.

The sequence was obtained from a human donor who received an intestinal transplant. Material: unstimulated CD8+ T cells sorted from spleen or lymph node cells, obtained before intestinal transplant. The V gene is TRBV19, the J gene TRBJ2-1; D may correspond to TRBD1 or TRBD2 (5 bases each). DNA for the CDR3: TGTGCCAGTTTCTATCCTTCCCAGGGTAGGAGGTACGATGAGCAGTTCTTC. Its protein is CASFYPSQGRRYDEQFF.